These 11 T cell receptor beta chains originate from one sample sequenced in a study of tumor-infiltrating lymphocytes in primary liver carcinoma. From about 0.5 ug of total RNA, TCR beta-specific cDNA was reverse-transcribed using a constant-region primer. Libraries for TCR beta were built through three nested multiplex PCR rounds, which together made up a slightly modified ARM-PCR procedure. TRBV1-TRBV30 forward primers paired with a C-beta reverse primer drove the first two PCR rounds, about 10 cycles each. TCRdb passed the multiplex PCR reads through MiXCR, listing each CDR3 protein once. The sample gives roughly 100,000 distinct CDR3 sequences, about 70% of which show up once; 9% to 10% is in the top ten. The study co-extracted DNA and RNA from around 20-30 mg of unsorted bulk tissue. The sequenced sample was liver tumor tissue from sampling region 5. Subset given: tumor region T5, tumor centre. These receptors were collected from a woman aged 55-70 years with primary liver carcinoma and hepatitis B virus infection.

This clonotype was counted only a few times. V and J are TRBV18 and TRBJ2-7; D might be TRBD1 (5 bases). The CDR3 consists of 14 residues. Trimming stripped 6 bases from V and 3 bases from J, with 15 bases between. Germline CDR1 is KGHSH and CDR2 is LQKENI. For the CDR3, the DNA is TGTGCCAGCTCTCTCCAGGGAACCTTCTACGAGCAGTACTTC. Residues: CASSLQGTFYEQYF. The full variable domain, with the rest looked up from reference TRBV18 and TRBJ2-7, is NAGVMQNPRHLVRRRGQEARLRCSPMKGHSHVYWYRQLPEEGLKFMVYLQKENIIDESGMPKERFSAEFPKEGPSILRIQQVVRGDSAAYFCASSLQGTFYEQYFGPGTRLTVT.

This clonotype was counted only a few times. A read error may explain this, as a much larger clone is one base away. The chain joins TRBV6-1 to TRBJ2-2, with a tentative D call TRBD1 (5 bases). The length of the CDR3 is 15 residues. Germline assignment: CDR1 MNHNS and CDR2 SASEGT. Here the CDR3 reads CTSKRGRESTGELFF. The CDR3 DNA reads as TGTACCAGCAAAAGGGGCAGGGAAAGCACCGGGGAGCTGTTTTTT.

Regarding this clonotype: This could be a read error, since a much larger clone is one nucleotide away. The CDR3 loop reads CASSQCFSGANVLTF. The CDR3 DNA is TGTGCCAGCAGTCAGTGTTTCTCTGGGGCCAACGTCCTGACTTTC. The chain has TRBV14 and TRBJ2-6; D is unresolved. Germline assignment: CDR1 SGHDN and CDR2 FVKESK. The CDR3 loop spans 15 amino acids. Between the trimmed V and J ends, which lost 6 bases and 0 bases, there was a span of 9 bases.

As concerns this clonotype: One end of the junction does not line up with germline, which may come from a read error. The rearrangement uses TRBV11-2 and TRBJ2-3; 8 bases align to TRBD2. The CDR3 has 15 amino acids. Looked up from germline, CDR1 is SGHAT and CDR2 is FQNNGV. The CDR3 DNA sequence: TGTGCCGGCAGCTCCCGGGGGGGGAAGACAGATACGCGGTATTTT. This sequence encodes CAGSSRGGKTDTRYF.

About this clonotype itself: A much more abundant neighbour one base away suggests this may be a read error. The CDR3 region is CASRPGQGGTGDLFF. The CDR3 region has the DNA TGTGCCAGCAGGCCTGGACAGGGTGGGACCGGGGACCTGTTTTTT. The chain uses TRBV7-9 and TRBJ2-2; 8 nucleotides agree with TRBD1. The CDR3 is made up of 15 amino acids. Looked up from germline, CDR1 is SEHNR and CDR2 is FQNEAQ (reference sequence).

V is TRBV11-3 and J is TRBJ2-3; 7 positions match TRBD1. Germline V lookup: CDR1 SGHNT, CDR2 YENEEA. The length of the CDR3 is 14 residues. V shed 5 bases, J shed 15 bases, and the junction held 17 bases outside the gene matches. CDR3: CASSHRTGIDTRYF. The CDR3 nucleotides read TGTGCCAGCAGCCATCGGACAGGCATAGATACGCGATATTTT.

Of note for this clonotype: Given a much more abundant clone one base away, this may be a read error. The V call is TRBV7-3, the J call TRBJ2-1; D gene ambiguous. The CDR3 has 13 amino acids. Germline V gene lookup returns CDR1 SGHTA and CDR2 FQGTGA. The CDR3 spells CASSLSLYNELFF. The CDR3 coding sequence is TGTGCCAGCAGCTTATCACTATACAATGAGCTGTTCTTC.

Comments on this clonotype: This could be a read error, since a much larger clone is one nucleotide away. The chain's CDR3 is CASSPRTGEGADTRYF. The CDR3 DNA reads TGTGCCAGCTCACCCCGGACAGGGGAAGGGGCAGATACGCGGTATTTT. The chain carries TRBV18 and TRBJ2-3; 9 nucleotides agree with TRBD1. The CDR3 runs 16 residues. The germline V gene has CDR1 KGHSH and CDR2 LQKENI.

This clonotype was seen at least ten times. At one end the junction does not follow the germline gene, possibly because of a read error. The chain uses TRBV6-1 and TRBJ2-7, with D perhaps assigned TRBD1 or TRBD2 (6 bases each). Germline CDR1 is MNHNS and CDR2 is SASEGT. The CDR3 runs to 15 residues. This chain's CDR3 is CASNERAEGGYEQYF. The DNA of the CDR3 is TGTGCCAGCAATGAAAGGGCGGAGGGGGGCTACGAGCAGTACTTC.

As to this clonotype: At one of its ends the junction is not consistent with the germline gene, which may arise from a read error. This chain connects TRBV6-1 to TRBJ2-1; D is perhaps TRBD1 (6 bases). The CDR3 sequence is 15 residues long. The V gene's germline CDR1 is MNHNS and CDR2 SASEGT. CDR3 coding DNA: TGTGTCAGCAGACTCGACAGGAGGTCCTACAATGAGCAGTTCTTC. Residues: CVSRLDRRSYNEQFF.

Comments on this clonotype: The junction departs from germline at one end; a sequencing error may be responsible. This rearrangement joins TRBV6-1 to TRBJ1-5, with D unresolved. Germline CDR1 reads MNHNS; CDR2 reads SASEGT. This CDR3 has 13 amino acids. Here the CDR3 DNA reads TGTGCCGGCAGTGAAACGGGCGCTCAGCCCCAGGATTTT. Translating it yields CAGSETGAQPQDF.